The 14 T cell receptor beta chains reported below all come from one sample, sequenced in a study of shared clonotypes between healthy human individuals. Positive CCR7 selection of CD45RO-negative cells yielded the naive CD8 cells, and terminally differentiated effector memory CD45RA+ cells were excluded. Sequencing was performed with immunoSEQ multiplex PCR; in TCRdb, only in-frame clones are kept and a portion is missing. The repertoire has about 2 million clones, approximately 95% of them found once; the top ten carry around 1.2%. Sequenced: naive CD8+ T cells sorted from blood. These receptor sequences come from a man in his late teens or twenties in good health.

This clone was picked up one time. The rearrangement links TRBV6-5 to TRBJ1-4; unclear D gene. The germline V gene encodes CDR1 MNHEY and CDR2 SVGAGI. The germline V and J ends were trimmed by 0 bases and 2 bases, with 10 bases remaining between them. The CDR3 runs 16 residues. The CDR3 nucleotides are TGTGCCAGCAGTTACTCGAATGGGGTCACTAATGAAAAACTGTTTTTT. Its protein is CASSYSNGVTNEKLFF.

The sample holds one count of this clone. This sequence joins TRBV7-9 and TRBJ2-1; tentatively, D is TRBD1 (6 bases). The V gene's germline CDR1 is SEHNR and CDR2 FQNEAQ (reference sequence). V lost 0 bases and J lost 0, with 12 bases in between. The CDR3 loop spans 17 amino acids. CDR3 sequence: CASSLAGAGSSYNEQFF. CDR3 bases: TGTGCCAGCAGCTTAGCGGGGGCCGGAAGCTCCTACAATGAGCAGTTCTTC.

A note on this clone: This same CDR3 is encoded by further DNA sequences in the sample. The CDR3 sequence: CASSSSGNEQFF. In nucleotides, the CDR3 is TGCGCCAGCAGCTCTTCAGGCAATGAGCAGTTCTTC. The V and J genes are TRBV5-1 and TRBJ2-1; no reliable D call. V dropped 3 bases and J dropped 6 bases, with 7 bases sitting between them. In germline, CDR1 is SGHRS, CDR2 YFSETQ. The CDR3 extends over 12 amino acids. Full variable domain (outside the CDR3, taken from reference TRBV5-1 and TRBJ2-1): KAGVTQTPRYLIKTRGQQVTLSCSPISGHRSVSWYQQTPGQGLQFLFEYFSETQRNKGNFPGRFSGRQFSNSRSEMNVSTLELGDSALYLCASSSSGNEQFFGPGTRLTVL.

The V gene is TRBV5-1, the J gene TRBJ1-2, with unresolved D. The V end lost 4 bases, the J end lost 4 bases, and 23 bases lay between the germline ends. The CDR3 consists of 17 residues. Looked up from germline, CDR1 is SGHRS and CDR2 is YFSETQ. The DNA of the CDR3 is TGCGCCAGCAGCCATTACCTCGACCGTTGGAATTTCTATGGCTACACCTTC. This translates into CASSHYLDRWNFYGYTF.

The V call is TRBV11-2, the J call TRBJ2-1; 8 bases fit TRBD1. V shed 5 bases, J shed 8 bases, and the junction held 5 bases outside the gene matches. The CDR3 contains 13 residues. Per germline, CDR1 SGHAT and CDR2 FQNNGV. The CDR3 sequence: CASSAGQGDEQFF. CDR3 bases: TGTGCCAGCAGCGCCGGACAGGGCGATGAGCAGTTCTTC.

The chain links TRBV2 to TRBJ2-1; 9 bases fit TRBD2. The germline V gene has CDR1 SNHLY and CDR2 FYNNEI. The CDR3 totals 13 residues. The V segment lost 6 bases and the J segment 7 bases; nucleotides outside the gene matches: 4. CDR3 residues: CASSGTSSNEQFF. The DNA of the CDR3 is TGTGCCAGCAGCGGGACTAGCAGTAATGAGCAGTTCTTC.

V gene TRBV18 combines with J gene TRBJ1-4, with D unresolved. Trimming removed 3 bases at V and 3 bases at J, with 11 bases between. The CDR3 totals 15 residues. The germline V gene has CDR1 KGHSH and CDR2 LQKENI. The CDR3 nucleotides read TGTGCCAGCTCACCGATCCGGACCCCTAATGAAAAACTGTTTTTT. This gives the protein CASSPIRTPNEKLFF.

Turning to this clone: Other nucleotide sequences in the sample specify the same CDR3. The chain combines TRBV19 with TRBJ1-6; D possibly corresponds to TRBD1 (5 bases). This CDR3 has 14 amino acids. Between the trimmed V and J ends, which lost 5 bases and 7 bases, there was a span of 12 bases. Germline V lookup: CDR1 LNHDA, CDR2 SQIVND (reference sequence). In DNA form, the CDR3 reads TGTGCCAGTAGTCCCGGGACGGACAATTCACCCCTCCACTTT. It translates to CASSPGTDNSPLHF.

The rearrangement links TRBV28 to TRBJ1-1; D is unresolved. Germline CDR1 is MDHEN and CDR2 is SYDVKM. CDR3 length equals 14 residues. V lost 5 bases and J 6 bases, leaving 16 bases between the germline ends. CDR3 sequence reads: CASSLDFFRSEAFF. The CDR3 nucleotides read TGTGCCAGCAGTCTCGATTTCTTCCGTTCTGAAGCTTTCTTT.

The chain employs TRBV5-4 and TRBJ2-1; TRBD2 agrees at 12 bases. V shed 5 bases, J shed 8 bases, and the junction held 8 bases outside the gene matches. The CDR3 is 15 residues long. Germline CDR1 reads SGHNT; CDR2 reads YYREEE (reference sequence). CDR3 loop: CASRPGLAGLDEQFF. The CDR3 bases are TGTGCCAGCAGACCCGGACTAGCGGGGTTGGATGAGCAGTTCTTC.

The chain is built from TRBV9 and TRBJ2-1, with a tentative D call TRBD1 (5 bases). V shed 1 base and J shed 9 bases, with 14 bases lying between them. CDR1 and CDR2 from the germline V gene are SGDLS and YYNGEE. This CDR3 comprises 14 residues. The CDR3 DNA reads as TGTGCCAGCAGCGTAAGCCGGCAGGGTGCTGAGCAGTTCTTC. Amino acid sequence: CASSVSRQGAEQFF.

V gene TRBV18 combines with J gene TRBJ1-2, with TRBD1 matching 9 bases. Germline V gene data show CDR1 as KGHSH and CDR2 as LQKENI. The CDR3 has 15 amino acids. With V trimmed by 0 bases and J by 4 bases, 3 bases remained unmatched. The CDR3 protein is CASSPPGQGSYGYTF. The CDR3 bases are TGTGCCAGCTCACCACCGGGACAGGGAAGCTATGGCTACACCTTC.

CDR3 nucleotide sequence: TGCGCCAGCAGCCAGGACGTCGAGGACGGAGGCTACACCTTC. It yields the protein CASSQDVEDGGYTF. The chain links TRBV4-1 to TRBJ1-2; no firm D call. Trimming pared 3 bases from V and 8 bases from J, leaving 16 bases between. Germline CDR1 is MGHRA and CDR2 is YSYEKL. This CDR3 has 14 residues.

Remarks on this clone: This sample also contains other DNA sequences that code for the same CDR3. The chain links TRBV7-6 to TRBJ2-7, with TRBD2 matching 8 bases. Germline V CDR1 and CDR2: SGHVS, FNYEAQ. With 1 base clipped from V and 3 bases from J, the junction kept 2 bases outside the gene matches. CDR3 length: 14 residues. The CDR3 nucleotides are TGTGCCAGCAGCTTAGGCGGGGGGAGCTACGAGCAGTACTTC. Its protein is CASSLGGGSYEQYF.